This T cell receptor beta chain came from a study of cytomegalovirus exposure and HLA in healthy donors. The CDR3 sequence is 11 residues long. Germline V lookup: CDR1 SGHDT, CDR2 YYEEEE. The V gene lost 3 bases and the J gene lost 5 bases, with 4 bases spanning the gap. Profiled with immunoSEQ multiplex PCR; TCRdb holds only in-frame clones, not every one. The sample yields hundreds of thousands of clones, about 90% seen once. The sequenced material came from PBMCs. The sequence came from a man younger than 35 in good health and CMV-seropositive. V is TRBV5-6 and J is TRBJ2-3; D remains unclear. CDR3 sequence (DNA): TGTGCCAGCAGCTGGAGAGATACGCAGTATTTT. Translating gives CASSWRDTQYF.